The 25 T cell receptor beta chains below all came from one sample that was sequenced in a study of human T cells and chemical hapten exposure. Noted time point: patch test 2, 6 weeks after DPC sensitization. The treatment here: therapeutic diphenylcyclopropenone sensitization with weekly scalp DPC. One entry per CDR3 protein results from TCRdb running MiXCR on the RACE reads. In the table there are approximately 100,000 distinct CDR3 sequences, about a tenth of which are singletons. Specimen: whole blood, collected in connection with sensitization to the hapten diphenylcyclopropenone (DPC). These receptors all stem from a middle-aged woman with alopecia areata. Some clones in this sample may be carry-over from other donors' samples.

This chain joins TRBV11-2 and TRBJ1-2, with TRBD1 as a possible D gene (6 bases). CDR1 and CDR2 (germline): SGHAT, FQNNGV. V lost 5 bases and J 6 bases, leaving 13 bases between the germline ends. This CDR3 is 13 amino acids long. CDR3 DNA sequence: TGTGCCAGCAGCCTAGGGGGGGGCAATGGCTACACCTTC. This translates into CASSLGGGNGYTF.

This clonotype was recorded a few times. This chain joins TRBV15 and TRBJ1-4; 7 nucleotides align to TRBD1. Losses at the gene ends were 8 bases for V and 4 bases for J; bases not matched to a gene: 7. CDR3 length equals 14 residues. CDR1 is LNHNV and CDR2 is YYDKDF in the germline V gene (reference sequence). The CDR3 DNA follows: TGTGCCACCCTCCCTCGGGACAGTAATGAAAAACTGTTTTTT. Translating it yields CATLPRDSNEKLFF. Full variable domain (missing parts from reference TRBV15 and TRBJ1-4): DAMVIQNPRYQVTQFGKPVTLSCSQTLNHNVMYWYQQKSSQAPKLLFHYYDKDFNNEADTPDNFQSRRPNTSFCFLDIRSPGLGDTAMYLCATLPRDSNEKLFFGSGTQLSVL.

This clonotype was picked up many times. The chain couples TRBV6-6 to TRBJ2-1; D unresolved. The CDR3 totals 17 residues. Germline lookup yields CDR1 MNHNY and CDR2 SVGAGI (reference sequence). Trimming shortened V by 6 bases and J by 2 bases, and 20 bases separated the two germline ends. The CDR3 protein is CASSHNSRHPAYNEQFF. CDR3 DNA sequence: TGTGCCAGCAGCCATAACTCCCGGCACCCCGCCTACAATGAGCAGTTCTTC.

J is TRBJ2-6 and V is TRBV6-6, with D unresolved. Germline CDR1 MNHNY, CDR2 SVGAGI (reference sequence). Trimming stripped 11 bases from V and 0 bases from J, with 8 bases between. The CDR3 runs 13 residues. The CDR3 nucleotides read TGTGCCGCCGTGCTCTCTGGGGCCAACGTCCTGACTTTC. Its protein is CAAVLSGANVLTF.

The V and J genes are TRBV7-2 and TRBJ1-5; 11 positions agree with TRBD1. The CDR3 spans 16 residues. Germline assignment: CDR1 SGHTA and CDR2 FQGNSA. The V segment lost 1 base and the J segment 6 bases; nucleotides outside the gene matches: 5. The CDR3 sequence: CASSLVGTGGSQPQHF. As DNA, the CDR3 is TGTGCCAGCAGCTTAGTAGGGACAGGGGGAAGTCAGCCCCAGCATTTT.

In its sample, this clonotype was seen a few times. In DNA, the CDR3 is TGCGCCAGCAGCTTCCTACAGGGTGATGGTTCACCCCTCCACTTT. Protein product: CASSFLQGDGSPLHF. V is TRBV5-1 and J is TRBJ1-6, with a weak D call TRBD1 (6 bases). CDR1 SGHRS and CDR2 YFSETQ come from the germline V gene. The V end lost 2 bases, the J end lost 9 bases, and 15 bases lay between the germline ends. The CDR3 length is 15 residues.

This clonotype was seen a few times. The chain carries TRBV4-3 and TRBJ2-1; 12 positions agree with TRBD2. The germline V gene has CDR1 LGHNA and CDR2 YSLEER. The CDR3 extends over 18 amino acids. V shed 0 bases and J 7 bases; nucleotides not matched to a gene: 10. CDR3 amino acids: CASSQDIGASGGANEQFF. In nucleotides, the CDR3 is TGCGCCAGCAGCCAAGATATTGGGGCTAGCGGGGGGGCAAATGAGCAGTTCTTC.

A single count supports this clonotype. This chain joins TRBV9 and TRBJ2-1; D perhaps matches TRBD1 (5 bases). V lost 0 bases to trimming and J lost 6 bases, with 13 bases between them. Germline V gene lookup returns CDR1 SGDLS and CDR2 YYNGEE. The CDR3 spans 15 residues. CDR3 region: CASSVGSVDINEQFF. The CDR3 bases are TGTGCCAGCAGCGTAGGGTCCGTGGACATCAATGAGCAGTTCTTC.

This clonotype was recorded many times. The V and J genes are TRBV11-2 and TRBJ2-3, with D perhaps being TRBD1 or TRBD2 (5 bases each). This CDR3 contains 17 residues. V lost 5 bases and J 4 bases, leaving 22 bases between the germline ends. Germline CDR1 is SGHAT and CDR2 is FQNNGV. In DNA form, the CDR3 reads TGTGCCAGCAGCCGAGCAGCCGGGATTAGGGGTCCAGATACGCAGTATTTT. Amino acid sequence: CASSRAAGIRGPDTQYF. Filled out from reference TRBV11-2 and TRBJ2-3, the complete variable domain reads EAGVAQSPRYKIIEKRQSVAFWCNPISGHATLYWYQQILGQGPKLLIQFQNNGVVDDSQLPKDRFSAERLKGVDSTLKIQPAKLEDSAVYLCASSRAAGIRGPDTQYFGPGTRLTVL.

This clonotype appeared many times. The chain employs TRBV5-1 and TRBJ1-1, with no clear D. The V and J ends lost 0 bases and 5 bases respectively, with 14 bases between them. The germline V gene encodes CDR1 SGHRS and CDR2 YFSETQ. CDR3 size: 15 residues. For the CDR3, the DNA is TGCGCCAGCAGCTTGGAAGGCCTCCGGCGTACTGAAGCTTTCTTT. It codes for CASSLEGLRRTEAFF.

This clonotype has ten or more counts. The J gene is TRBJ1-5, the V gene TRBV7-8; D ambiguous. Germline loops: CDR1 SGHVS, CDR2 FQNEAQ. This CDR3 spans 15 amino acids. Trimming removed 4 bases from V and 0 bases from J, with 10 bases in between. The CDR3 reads CASSYGPGSNQPQHF. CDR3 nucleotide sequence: TGTGCCAGCAGCTATGGACCTGGTAGCAATCAGCCCCAGCATTTT.

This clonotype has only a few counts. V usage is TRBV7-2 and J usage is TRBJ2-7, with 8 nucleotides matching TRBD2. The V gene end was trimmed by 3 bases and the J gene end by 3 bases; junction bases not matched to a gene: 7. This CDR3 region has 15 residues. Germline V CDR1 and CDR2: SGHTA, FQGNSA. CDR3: CASSFWVLAGYEQYF. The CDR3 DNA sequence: TGTGCCAGCAGCTTCTGGGTTCTAGCGGGCTACGAGCAGTACTTC.

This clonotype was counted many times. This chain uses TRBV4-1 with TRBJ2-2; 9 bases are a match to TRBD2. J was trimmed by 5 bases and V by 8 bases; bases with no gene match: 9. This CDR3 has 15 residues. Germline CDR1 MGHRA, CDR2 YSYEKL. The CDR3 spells CASLGSGGSTGELFF. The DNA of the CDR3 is TGCGCCAGCCTCGGTAGCGGGGGTTCAACCGGGGAGCTGTTTTTT.

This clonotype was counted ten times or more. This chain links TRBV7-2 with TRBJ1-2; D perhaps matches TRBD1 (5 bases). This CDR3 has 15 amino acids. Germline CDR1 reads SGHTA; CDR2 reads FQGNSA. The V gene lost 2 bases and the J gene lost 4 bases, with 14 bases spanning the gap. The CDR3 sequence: CASSLSPGMSYGYTF. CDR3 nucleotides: TGTGCCAGCAGCTTATCTCCAGGGATGAGCTATGGCTACACCTTC.

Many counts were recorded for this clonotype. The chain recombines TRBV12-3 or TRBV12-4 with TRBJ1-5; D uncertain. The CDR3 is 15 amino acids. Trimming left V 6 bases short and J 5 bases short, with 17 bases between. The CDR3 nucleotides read TGTGCCAGCAGCCTCCCCGAGGGTATCCATCAGCCCCAGCATTTT. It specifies CASSLPEGIHQPQHF.

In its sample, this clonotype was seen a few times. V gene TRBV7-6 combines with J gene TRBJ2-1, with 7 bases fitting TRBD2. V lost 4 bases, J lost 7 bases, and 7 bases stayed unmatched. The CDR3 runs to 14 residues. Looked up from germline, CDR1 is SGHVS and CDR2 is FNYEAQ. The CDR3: CASSSGLGGNEQFF. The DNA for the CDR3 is TGTGCCAGCAGCTCCGGGCTCGGGGGGAATGAGCAGTTCTTC.

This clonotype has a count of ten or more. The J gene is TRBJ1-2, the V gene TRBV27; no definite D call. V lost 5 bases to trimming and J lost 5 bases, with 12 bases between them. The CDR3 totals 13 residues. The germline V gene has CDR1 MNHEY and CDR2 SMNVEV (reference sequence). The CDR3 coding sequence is TGTGCCAGCAGTGCCCGACCGGCGTATGGCTACACCTTC. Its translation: CASSARPAYGYTF.

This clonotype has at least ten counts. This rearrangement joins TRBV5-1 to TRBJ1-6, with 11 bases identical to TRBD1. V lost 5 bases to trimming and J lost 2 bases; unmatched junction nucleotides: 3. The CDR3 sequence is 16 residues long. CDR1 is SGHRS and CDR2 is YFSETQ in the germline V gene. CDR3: CASRPGQGAYNSPLHF. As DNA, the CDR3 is TGCGCCAGCAGACCGGGACAGGGGGCCTATAATTCACCCCTCCACTTT.

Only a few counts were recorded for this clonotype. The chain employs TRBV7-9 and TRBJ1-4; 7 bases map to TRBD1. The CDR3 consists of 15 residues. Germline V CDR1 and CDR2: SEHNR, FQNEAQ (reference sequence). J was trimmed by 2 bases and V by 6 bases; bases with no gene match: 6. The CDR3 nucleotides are TGTGCCAGCAGTTTCTCGACAGGGACTAATGAAAAACTGTTTTTT. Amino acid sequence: CASSFSTGTNEKLFF.

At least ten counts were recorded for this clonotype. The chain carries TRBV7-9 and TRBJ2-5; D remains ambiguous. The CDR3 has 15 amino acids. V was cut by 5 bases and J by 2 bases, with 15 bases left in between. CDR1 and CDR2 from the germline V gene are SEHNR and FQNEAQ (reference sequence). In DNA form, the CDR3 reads TGTGCCAGCAGCAGGCTGGGCGGATATCAAGAGACCCAGTACTTC. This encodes CASSRLGGYQETQYF. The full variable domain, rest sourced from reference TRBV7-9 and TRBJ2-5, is DTGVSQNPRHKITKRGQNVTFRCDPISEHNRLYWYRQTLGQGPEFLTYFQNEAQLEKSRLLSDRFSAERPKGSFSTLEIQRTEQGDSAMYLCASSRLGGYQETQYFGPGTRLLVL.

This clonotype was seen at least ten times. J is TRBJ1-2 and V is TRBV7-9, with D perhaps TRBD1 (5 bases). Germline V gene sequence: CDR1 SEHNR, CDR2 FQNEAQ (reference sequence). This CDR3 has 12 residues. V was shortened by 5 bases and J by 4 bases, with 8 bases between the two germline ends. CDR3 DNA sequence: TGTGCCAGCAGCCCGACAGCCTATGGCTACACCTTC. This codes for CASSPTAYGYTF. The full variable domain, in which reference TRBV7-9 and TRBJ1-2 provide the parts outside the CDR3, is DTGVSQNPRHKITKRGQNVTFRCDPISEHNRLYWYRQTLGQGPEFLTYFQNEAQLEKSRLLSDRFSAERPKGSFSTLEIQRTEQGDSAMYLCASSPTAYGYTFGSGTRLTVV.

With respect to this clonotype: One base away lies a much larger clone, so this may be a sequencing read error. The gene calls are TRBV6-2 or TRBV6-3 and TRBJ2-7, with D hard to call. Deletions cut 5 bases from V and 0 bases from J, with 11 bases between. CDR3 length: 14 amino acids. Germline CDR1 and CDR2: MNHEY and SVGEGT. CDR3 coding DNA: TGTGCCAGCAGTCCCTCGAACAACTCCTACGAGCAGTACTTC. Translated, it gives CASSPSNNSYEQYF.

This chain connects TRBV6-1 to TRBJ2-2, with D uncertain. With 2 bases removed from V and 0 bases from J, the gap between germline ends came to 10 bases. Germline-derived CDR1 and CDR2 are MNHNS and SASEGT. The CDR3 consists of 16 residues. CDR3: CASSEIYHTNTGELFF. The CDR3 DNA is TGTGCCAGCAGTGAAATCTACCACACGAACACCGGGGAGCTGTTTTTT.

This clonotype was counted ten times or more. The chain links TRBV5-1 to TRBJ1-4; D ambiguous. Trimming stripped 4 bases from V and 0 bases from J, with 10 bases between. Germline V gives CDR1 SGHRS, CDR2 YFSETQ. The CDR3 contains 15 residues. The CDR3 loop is CASSTTPATNEKLFF. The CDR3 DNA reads TGCGCCAGCAGCACGACCCCGGCAACTAATGAAAAACTGTTTTTT.

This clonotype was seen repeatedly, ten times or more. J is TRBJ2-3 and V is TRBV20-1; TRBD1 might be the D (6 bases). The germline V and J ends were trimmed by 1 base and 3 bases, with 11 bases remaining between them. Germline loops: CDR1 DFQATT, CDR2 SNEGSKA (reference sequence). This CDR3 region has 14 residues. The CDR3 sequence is CSARGPRGTDTQYF. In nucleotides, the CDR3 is TGCAGTGCTAGAGGACCAAGGGGGACAGATACGCAGTATTTT.